This is a list of T cell receptor beta chains from one sample in a study of Graves' ophthalmopathy and Graves' hyperthyroidism. TCRdb fed the multiplex PCR reads into MiXCR, producing one record per CDR3 protein. The top ten hold about 12% of the sample, which has under 350,000 distinct CDR3 sequences, 17% seen once. What was sequenced was peripheral blood. All receptors come from an adult man with Graves' ophthalmopathy. The CDR3 runs from the conserved cysteine through the conserved F or W. Clone size appears in some rows only: once, few, many, or a class for an expanded clone.

cdr3_aa cdr3_length j_call clone_size v_call
CASSQTSGANVLTF 14 TRBJ2-6 many TRBV11-2
CSVTGELSGYTF 12 TRBJ1-2 many TRBV29-1
CASSFGGADEAFF 13 TRBJ1-1 . TRBV12-3/TRBV12-4
CAWRTPGPVLTGELFF 16 TRBJ2-2 . TRBV30
CASSLGDPTYEQYF 14 TRBJ2-7 many TRBV12-3/TRBV12-4
CASSNTGMGTNYGYTF 16 TRBJ1-2 many TRBV6-5
CASSLSAENSHEQYF 15 TRBJ2-7 many TRBV7-2
CASSLSRAGLNQPQHF 16 TRBJ1-5 many TRBV12-3/TRBV12-4
CASSLGILGTGWETQYF 17 TRBJ2-5 many TRBV11-2
CASSATGALDTEAFF 15 TRBJ1-1 many TRBV12-3/TRBV12-4
CASSLPGQGGIRNQPQHF 18 TRBJ1-5 many TRBV7-2
CSARQPGQGSPETQYF 16 TRBJ2-5 many TRBV20-1
CASSLRDGPRQETQYF 16 TRBJ2-5 . TRBV28
CASSFLASLYEQYF 14 TRBJ2-7 . TRBV7-2
CASSFGTSGTQYF 13 TRBJ2-5 many TRBV11-2
CASSSFRGSVSYNEQFF 17 TRBJ2-1 many TRBV7-6
CASSKRGPLNTEAFF 15 TRBJ1-1 many TRBV28
CASSQLAGWWEQYF 14 TRBJ2-7 . TRBV7-9
CASSKRQSSGANVLTF 16 TRBJ2-6 many TRBV28
CASSYTKGGYTF 12 TRBJ1-2 many TRBV6-2/TRBV6-3
CSVVSRAGEQYF 12 TRBJ2-7 many TRBV29-1
CASKATGNTEAFF 13 TRBJ1-1 many TRBV27
CASSSRLAGGRSETQYF 17 TRBJ2-5 many TRBV12-3/TRBV12-4
CASSPRQGERETQYF 15 TRBJ2-5 many TRBV18
CASSRDRAAYGYTF 14 TRBJ1-2 many TRBV28
CASSLAGVNSPLHF 14 TRBJ1-6 many TRBV13
CASSAGNKAGEQYF 14 TRBJ2-7 many TRBV6-1
CASGPVAVNLQYF 13 TRBJ2-4 few TRBV28
CASSHSSSGDPSSYEQYF 18 TRBJ2-7 . TRBV4-2
CASALSGTGGLDNQPQHF 18 TRBJ1-5 many TRBV28
CASSLLGTTAPQHF 14 TRBJ1-5 . TRBV12-3/TRBV12-4
CATTTRLAGQETQYF 15 TRBJ2-5 many TRBV7-2
CASSLARGGFVQGDTEAFF 19 TRBJ1-1 many TRBV12-3/TRBV12-4
CASSLAANSNQPQHF 15 TRBJ1-5 many TRBV7-2
CASSLDRGRGTQYF 14 TRBJ2-5 . TRBV7-7
CSARIGHGYTF 11 TRBJ1-2 . TRBV20-1
CASSIADSNYGYTF 14 TRBJ1-2 many TRBV19
CASSQDIWSYEQYF 14 TRBJ2-7 many TRBV13
CASSPVWTAVGETQYF 16 TRBJ2-5 many TRBV5-1
CASSYRGAQETQYF 14 TRBJ2-5 many TRBV6-5
CASSYGVGEWDTGELFF 17 TRBJ2-2 many TRBV6-2/TRBV6-3
CASGRGQFYEQYF 13 TRBJ2-7 many TRBV6-1
CASSPRTGNSYEQYF 15 TRBJ2-7 many TRBV9
CASSLSPPAGRETQYF 16 TRBJ2-5 many TRBV27
CASSPPTLYEQYF 13 TRBJ2-7 . TRBV6-1
CANPSGPTGELFF 13 TRBJ2-2 many TRBV7-9
CASSSDRQTANYGYTF 16 TRBJ1-2 many TRBV5-5
CASSASGQGQETQYF 15 TRBJ2-5 many TRBV28
CASSSVASGFYEQYF 15 TRBJ2-7 many TRBV11-1
CSALPKRSPIEYSNQPQHF 19 TRBJ1-5 few TRBV20-1
CSAQGQATNSPLHF 14 TRBJ1-6 . TRBV20-1
CASSLGLAGAVGGEQYF 17 TRBJ2-7 . TRBV13
CSVEDRRGLYYGYTF 15 TRBJ1-2 many TRBV29-1
CASTGTGGTYEQYF 14 TRBJ2-7 many TRBV2